These T cell receptor beta chains were read from a single sample in a study of blood T cell repertoires in COVID-19. Generated by immunoSEQ multiplex PCR, the TCRdb table keeps only in-frame clones and is missing some. The sample holds approximately 65,000 clones, more than 65% seen once. Source material: peripheral blood. The receptors derive from an elderly woman with active or convalescent COVID-19. Both conserved end residues are part of each CDR3. A D gene is named only where the DNA matches it firmly. Clone size is given for some rows only: seen once, a few or many times, or a class if the clone is expanded.

clone size | J gene | D gene | V gene | CDR3 protein | CDR3 DNA
. | TRBJ1-5 | . | TRBV10-1 | CASSDPGRQPQHF | TGCGCCAGCAGTGACCCAGGTCGTCAGCCCCAGCATTTT
. | TRBJ2-7 | TRBD1 | TRBV3-1/TRBV3-2 | CASSGQGPREQYF | TGTGCCAGCAGCGGACAGGGGCCTCGGGAGCAGTACTTC
. | TRBJ1-5 | . | TRBV2 | CASSEVTSGNNQPQHF | TGTGCCAGCAGTGAAGTCACATCAGGCAACAATCAGCCCCAGCATTTT
. | TRBJ1-2 | . | TRBV2 | CASSGGGYGYTF | TGTGCCAGCAGCGGCGGTGGGTATGGCTACACCTTC
. | TRBJ1-2 | . | TRBV19 | CASRRNYGYTF | TGTGCCAGTAGGAGGAACTATGGCTACACCTTC
. | TRBJ1-1 | . | TRBV11-3 | CASSLGDYLAFF | TGTGCCAGCAGCTTAGGGGACTATCTGGCTTTCTTT
few | TRBJ1-1 | . | TRBV7-3 | CASSLNTNTEAFF | TGTGCCAGCAGCTTAAACACCAACACTGAAGCTTTCTTT
. | TRBJ1-1 | TRBD1 | TRBV5-1 | CASSSVQGSDTEAFF | TGCGCCAGCAGCTCTGTACAGGGGTCGGACACTGAAGCTTTCTTT
. | TRBJ1-1 | . | TRBV5-6 | CASRMLRGRSTEAFF | TGTGCCAGCAGAATGTTAAGGGGCCGGAGCACTGAAGCTTTCTTT
. | TRBJ2-3 | . | TRBV18 | CASSPYRGADTQYF | TGTGCCAGCTCGCCCTATAGGGGCGCAGATACGCAGTATTTT
. | TRBJ1-1 | TRBD1 | TRBV25-1 | CASRDRGLGTEAFF | TGTGCCAGCAGAGACAGGGGCTTGGGTACTGAAGCTTTCTTT
few | TRBJ2-1 | TRBD1 | TRBV5-8 | CASSSGTGKVEQFF | TGTGCCAGCAGCTCCGGGACAGGGAAGGTTGAGCAGTTCTTC
. | TRBJ2-7 | . | TRBV21-1 | CASSKLPLEGTAGATSSYEQYF | TGTGCCAGCAGCAAATTGCCACTGGAAGGGACTGCGGGGGCCACTAGCTCCTACGAGCAGTACTTC
. | TRBJ2-7 | TRBD1 | TRBV6-2/TRBV6-3 | CASSYSGTGGEQYF | TGTGCCAGCAGTTACTCGGGGACAGGGGGCGAGCAGTACTTC
. | TRBJ1-2 | TRBD1 | TRBV27 | CASSLWDREVYYGYTF | TGTGCCAGCAGTTTATGGGACAGGGAAGTATACTATGGCTACACCTTC
. | TRBJ1-1 | TRBD1 | TRBV30 | CAWRTGGSTEAFF | TGTGCCTGGAGGACAGGGGGCTCCACTGAAGCTTTCTTT
. | TRBJ1-1 | TRBD1 | TRBV18 | CASSATGGYTEAFF | TGTGCCAGCTCAGCAACAGGGGGGTACACTGAAGCTTTCTTT
. | TRBJ2-7 | . | TRBV10-1 | CASSESGVVGEQYF | TGCGCCAGCAGTGAGTCCGGGGTTGTGGGCGAGCAGTACTTC
. | TRBJ2-7 | TRBD1 | TRBV5-1 | CASSLVGQVGEQYF | TGCGCCAGCAGCTTGGTGGGACAGGTGGGCGAGCAGTACTTC
. | TRBJ2-3 | TRBD2 | TRBV7-9 | CASSLKRGGPGGTDTQYF | TGTGCCAGCAGCTTAAAGCGGGGGGGCCCAGGTGGCACAGATACGCAGTATTTT
. | TRBJ1-2 | . | TRBV5-8 | CASSRGAGQSYGYTF | TGTGCCAGCAGCCGTGGGGCCGGACAGTCCTATGGCTACACCTTC
. | TRBJ2-7 | . | TRBV30 | CAGWRGQGWDEQYF | TGTGCCGGATGGCGTGGGCAGGGATGGGACGAGCAGTACTTC
. | TRBJ1-4 | . | TRBV7-9 | CASSPRGGATNEKLFF | TGTGCCAGCAGCCCCCGGGGGGGAGCAACTAATGAAAAACTGTTTTTT
. | TRBJ1-2 | . | TRBV5-1 | CASSLKGNYGYTF | TGCGCCAGCAGCTTGAAGGGGAACTATGGCTACACCTTC
. | TRBJ1-5 | TRBD1 | TRBV19 | CASSLQGAGDLSNQPQHF | TGTGCCAGTAGTTTACAGGGGGCGGGTGATCTGAGCAATCAGCCCCAGCATTTT
. | TRBJ1-4 | . | TRBV25-1 | CASSLPRGSTTNEKLFF | TGTGCCAGCAGTCTCCCAAGGGGAAGTACAACTAATGAAAAACTGTTTTTT
. | TRBJ1-2 | . | TRBV19 | CASEAGVNYGYTF | TGTGCCAGTGAGGCAGGGGTTAACTATGGCTACACCTTC
few | TRBJ1-6 | TRBD1 | TRBV15 | CATSRAAGGDSPLHF | TGTGCCACCAGCAGAGCAGCAGGGGGCGATTCACCCCTCCACTTT
many | TRBJ1-5 | . | TRBV10-2 | CASSEGARQPQHF | TGCGCCAGCAGTGAGGGGGCTCGGCAGCCCCAGCATTTT
. | TRBJ2-1 | TRBD2 | TRBV4-1 | CASSQDGSGGVGEQFF | TGCGCCAGCAGCCAAGATGGTAGCGGGGGGGTAGGAGAGCAGTTCTTC
. | TRBJ2-7 | TRBD1 | TRBV9 | CASSPDPGTGPPYEQYF | TGTGCCAGCAGCCCCGACCCTGGGACAGGGCCTCCCTACGAGCAGTACTTC
. | TRBJ2-7 | . | TRBV6-5 | CASRPGGYEQYF | TGTGCCAGCAGACCCGGGGGCTACGAGCAGTACTTC
. | TRBJ1-2 | TRBD1 | TRBV15 | CATSRDPRQGPGGYTF | TGTGCCACCAGCAGAGATCCCCGACAGGGGCCGGGCGGCTACACCTTC
. | TRBJ2-6 | TRBD1 | TRBV18 | CASSPTGGARANVLTF | TGTGCCAGCTCACCTACAGGGGGCGCCAGGGCCAACGTCCTGACTTTC
few | TRBJ2-1 | . | TRBV7-2 | CASSLGEREQFF | TGTGCCAGCAGCTTAGGGGAGAGAGAGCAGTTCTTC
. | TRBJ1-2 | . | TRBV29-1 | CSVPGAGYTF | TGCAGCGTCCCAGGGGCTGGCTACACCTTC
. | TRBJ2-1 | TRBD2 | TRBV7-3 | CASSPQAGVSSYNEQFF | TGTGCCAGCAGCCCACAGGCGGGGGTGAGCTCCTACAATGAGCAGTTCTTC
. | TRBJ1-5 | . | TRBV29-1 | CSVEGPGGNQPQHF | TGCAGCGTTGAAGGCCCAGGGGGCAATCAGCCCCAGCATTTT
. | TRBJ1-6 | . | TRBV10-3 | CAISDIVGTINSPLHF | TGTGCCATCAGTGATATTGTGGGGACAATTAATTCACCCCTCCACTTT
. | TRBJ2-3 | TRBD2 | TRBV5-4 | CASSLGLAGGLGADTQYF | TGTGCCAGCAGCCTTGGACTAGCGGGGGGTCTGGGCGCGGATACGCAGTATTTT
. | TRBJ1-1 | . | TRBV25-1 | CASSPRGDSEAFF | TGTGCCAGCAGTCCCAGGGGAGACAGTGAAGCTTTCTTT
. | TRBJ2-7 | . | TRBV12-1 | CASSWGHRGGFCFEQYF | TGTGCCAGCAGCTGGGGGCACCGCGGGGGGTTTTGTTTCGAGCAGTACTTC
. | TRBJ2-7 | TRBD2 | TRBV12-3/TRBV12-4 | CASLLAGSSAEYF | TGTGCCAGCCTCCTAGCGGGCTCATCGGCGGAGTACTTC
. | TRBJ1-1 | . | TRBV6-5 | CASRGGAANTEAFF | TGTGCCAGCCGAGGGGGGGCGGCAAACACTGAAGCTTTCTTT
. | TRBJ1-4 | TRBD1 | TRBV2 | CASSTTGLNEKLFF | TGTGCCAGCAGTACGACAGGGCTAAATGAAAAACTGTTTTTT
. | TRBJ2-5 | TRBD2 | TRBV29-1 | CSVKKTGTKQETQYF | TGCAGCGTTAAAAAAACCGGGACTAAGCAAGAGACCCAGTACTTC